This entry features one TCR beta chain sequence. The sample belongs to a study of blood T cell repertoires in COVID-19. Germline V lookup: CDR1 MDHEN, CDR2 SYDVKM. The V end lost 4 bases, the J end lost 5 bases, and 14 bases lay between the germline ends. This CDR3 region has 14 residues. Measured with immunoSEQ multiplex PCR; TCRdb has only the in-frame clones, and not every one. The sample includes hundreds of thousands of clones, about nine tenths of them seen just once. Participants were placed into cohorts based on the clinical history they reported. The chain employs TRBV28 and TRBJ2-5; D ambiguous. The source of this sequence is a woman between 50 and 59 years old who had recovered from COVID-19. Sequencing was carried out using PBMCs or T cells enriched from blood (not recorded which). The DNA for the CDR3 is TGTGCCAGCAGTTCCAGATACACAACGGAGACCCAGTACTTC. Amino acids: CASSSRYTTETQYF.